This TCR beta chain was captured in a study of shared clonotypes between healthy human individuals. Study details: The cohort comprised a couple of women and a few men. Their ages spanned 18 to 49 years.

Assay execution proceeded at the deep level. Input per replicate PCR of unsorted PBMC was 300 ng DNA, corresponding to approximately 30,000 T cell genomes. In the authors' methods: With immunoSEQ giving junction-only sequences and no quality scores, filtering differed. TCRdb keeps only in-frame clones here, not all; method: immunoSEQ multiplex PCR. V, J and clone size were drawn from that table, and D and trimming were deduced from the DNA. The sample shows about 490,000 clones, over 70% of them seen only once. The CDR3 has 15 residues. Trimming took 3 bases from V and 7 from J, leaving 17 bases between them. Germline V gene data show CDR1 as MGHRA and CDR2 as YSYEKL.

V usage is TRBV4-1 and J usage is TRBJ2-3, with D perhaps given as TRBD1 or TRBD2 (7 bases each). The source of this sequence is a woman aged 40 to 50 in good health. Some clones in this sample may be carry-over from other donors' samples. The sequenced sample was PBMCs. CDR3 sequence (DNA): TGCGCCAGCAGCCAGGGAGGGGGCGCGGGAAATACGCAGTATTTT. It yields the protein CASSQGGGAGNTQYF.